This TCR beta chain was captured by sequencing in a study of regulatory T cells in long-lasting Graves disease listed by TCRdb under 2021. Concerning the study at large: Antithyroid drugs had been taken for less than 3 months by newly diagnosed Graves' disease patients. Peripheral blood TCR sequencing and RNA sequencing compared persistent Graves' disease patients with newly diagnosed Graves' disease patients. The study was conducted in China and was registered as a clinical trial. TCR sequencing covered some 13 persistent and roughly 20 newly diagnosed Graves' disease patients, 33 samples in total.

The paper as a whole reports these results and caveats: Sequencing and analysis were limited to the TCR beta chain. Lower TCR Shannon entropy and fewer highly expanded clones were observed in persistent Graves' disease patients than in newly diagnosed patients, which suggested clonal expansion. Because the primary lesion, thyroid tissue, could not be accessed, the study looked at peripheral blood alone. As a limitation, the authors acknowledged that the small sample size may reduce accuracy. Persistent disease showed preferential use of TRBV28, TRBJ1-2 and TRBJ2-5, whereas newly diagnosed disease favored TRBV20-1 and TRBJ2-1. Patients with persistent disease shared more public clonotypes (fewer than 3,000) than newly diagnosed patients did (966).

At least ten counts were recorded for this clonotype. What this receptor recognizes is not known. No much larger clone exists at a distance of one base, and base qualities are not known. Library prep was done by multiplex PCR. For sequencing, an Illumina HiSeq 4000 was employed. iRepertoire HTBI primers and Arm-PCR amplification of CDR3 regions were used to construct TCR beta libraries. Before sequencing, the PCR products underwent gel purification. In the authors' own workflow: A total of 62 TRBV and 14 TRBJ segments were identified across samples and were used for gene usage analysis of CDR3 amino acid clonotypes. COPE and FqMerger were used to merge the filtered high-quality paired reads into contigs. Contigs were aligned with BLAST to IMGT TRBV, TRBD and TRBJ reference genes, and CDR3 was defined per IMGT. Any clonotype with a frequency above 0.1% was counted as a highly expanded clone. Repertoire diversity was measured by Shannon entropy, and V-J evenness by the Gini coefficient. Public clonotypes were defined as clonotypes shared by more than one individual. TCRdb redid the processing of the public reads, applying fastp at Q25 and MiXCR, and retained in-frame beta chains. Rows with a matching CDR3 protein are joined into one entry that keeps the most common DNA and genes. The V and J calls here are based on TCRdb, not the publication. This sample has just over 600,000 distinct CDR3 sequences in its table, and around 17% of those were observed once. The ten largest make up around a sixth of the sample.

Explained via the paper, the time point label denotes: newly diagnosed GD, antithyroid drugs for less than 3 months. For both TCR sequencing and RNA sequencing, RNA was extracted from PBMCs in TRIzol. The diagnosis of Graves' disease was made according to American Thyroid Association guidelines. The patients came from an endocrinology department in Xi'an, China. From each patient, around 9 milliliters of peripheral blood was collected into an EDTA anticoagulant tube. PBMCs were isolated by Ficoll Paque Plus density gradient separation without further T cell sorting. An Agilent 2100 Bioanalyzer and agarose gel were used to check RNA quality, and a NanoDrop 2000 was used to measure RNA concentration. CDR1 and CDR2 are read off the germline V gene as MDHEN and SYDVKM. A distance of 16 bases separates the germline ends of V and J, which lose 4 bases and 4 bases respectively. From the cysteine through the phenylalanine, the CDR3 covers 15 amino acids. The CDR3 DNA has 45 bases and is translated from base 1.

These same data were also listed under a study on T cells in Graves' hyperthyroidism and ophthalmopathy. As the second study states: Stable Graves' hyperthyroidism was defined as the absence of progression to ophthalmopathy over 18 months of follow-up. Hyperthyroidism patients were newly diagnosed, had a disease duration of under 2 months, and were aged 18 to 65 years. The study excluded patients with uncontrolled infections, other autoimmune diseases, pregnancy or lactation. Diagnoses relied on clinical symptoms, serum thyroxine and TRAb, thyroid ultrasound and orbital computed tomography. A first-round RT-PCR of the TCR CDR3 used the HTBI primer set with the Qiagen OneStep RT-PCR kit. Most expanded thyroid clonotypes (frequency above 0.001) were also detected in blood, a finding suggesting that blood repertoires may reflect thyroid immune responses. In cross-validation, a model built on a 13 V-J signature told ophthalmopathy apart from stable hyperthyroidism with 85% to 90% sensitivity and about 81% specificity, and in testing the same model reached 80%/75%. In validation, progression to ophthalmopathy was predicted by the model with 70.59% sensitivity and about 72% specificity, a median of 6.5 months before onset. To identify distinguishing TCR V-J signatures, a discovery cohort of 95 to 100 patients was used, comprising 40 to 45 with Graves' ophthalmopathy and around 60 with stable Graves' hyperthyroidism. Prospective prediction of ophthalmopathy was tested in an independent validation cohort consisting of about 20 hyperthyroidism patients and more than 15 patients who later progressed to ophthalmopathy. The 75 to 100 discovery patients were divided at random into training and test sets in a 7:3 ratio. In about six Graves' hyperthyroidism patients, the study also compared T-cell repertoires from thyroid tissue with T-cell repertoires from blood. After sampling, hyperthyroidism patients received methimazole starting at 30 mg daily, and ophthalmopathy patients received high-dose intravenous methylprednisolone. A second multiplex PCR round built the libraries, followed by size selection and purification. The libraries were sequenced on an Illumina HiSeq2000 using paired-end 100 bp reads. SOAPnuke was used to process the raw data, with reads discarded if the reads contained adapters or uncalled bases, had a mean Phred below 15, or lacked an exact constant-primer or identifier match. High-quality paired reads were merged with COPE v1.2.5, and unique nucleotide sequences were defined as clonotypes. Clonotypes were aligned to IMGT TRBV, TRBD and TRBJ reference segments using MiTCR v1.1. The analysis included only V-J combinations with a frequency above 0.0001, which together covered roughly 99% of the repertoires. The TCS score was defined as F50 (clonal expansion) divided by E x V (chaos), with BLOSUM62-based TCRdist calculated between CDR3 peptides within each V-J. Welch's t-statistics and random forest reduced fewer than 550 V-J features to 10 to 15, which were used in a naive Bayes classifier (R e1071). Sample size was not statistically predetermined, and blinding of investigators to group allocation was not performed. According to the paper, TCR Vbeta CDR3 sequencing was carried out on some 140 peripheral blood samples, which came from about 45 ophthalmopathy, about 75 hyperthyroidism and roughly 17 progressor patients.

Sequenced here: peripheral blood mononuclear cells (PBMCs), sampled at new diagnosis, from a patient treated with antithyroid drugs. The sequence derives from a woman younger than 45 with Graves disease. Donor details come from another sample of the same person, matched by shared clones. The rearrangement joined TRBV28 to TRBJ1-1; 5 matching bases give a weak D call of TRBD1. The bases are TGTGCCAGCAGTTCCTGGCAGGGCTTAGGCACTGAAGCTTTCTTT. It translates to CASSSWQGLGTEAFF. With the rest looked up from the reference TRBV28 and TRBJ1-1 genes rather than sequenced, the full variable domain is DVKVTQSSRYLVKRTGEKVFLECVQDMDHENMFWYRQDPGLGLRLIYFSYDVKMKEKGDIPEGYSVSREKKERFSLILESASTNQTSMYLCASSSWQGLGTEAFFGQGTRLTVV.